This T cell receptor (beta chain) was observed in a study of blood T cell repertoires in COVID-19. Study details: Acute and convalescent COVID-19 specimens originated in the United States, Italy and Spain. T cells, B-cell-depleted T cells, or PBMCs provided the cDNA or gDNA that served as material.

Germline V gene sequence: CDR1 SGDLS, CDR2 YYNGEE. The J segment lost 9 bases and the V segment lost 0 bases, leaving 8 bases of the junction unmatched. The CDR3 loop spans 16 amino acids. Authors' analysis steps: Estimation of nucleated cell counts was performed using reference gene primer amplification. The protocol was immunoSEQ multiplex PCR, while the TCRdb copy is restricted to in-frame clones and leaves out a portion. The V and J calls and clone size come from that table; D and trimming were worked out from the DNA. The sample has about 330,000 clones, roughly 88% seen once. The sample consisted of peripheral blood. The chain carries TRBV9 and TRBJ2-1; 11 nucleotides align to TRBD2. The clonotype comes from a woman between 50 and 59 years old with active or convalescent COVID-19. The CDR3 sequence is CASSVVSGTSGGEQFF. CDR3 DNA: TGTGCCAGCAGCGTAGTATCCGGGACTAGCGGCGGTGAGCAGTTCTTC.